This T cell receptor beta chain was profiled in a study of radiation and T cells in renal cell carcinoma. The treatment was: 15 Gy SBRT to primary tumor, nephrectomy 4 weeks later. Nephrectomy followed 15 Gy stereotactic body radiation by 4 weeks. Clear cell pathology was present in this patient's renal cell carcinoma. TCRdb keeps only in-frame clones here, not all; method: immunoSEQ multiplex PCR. The profile shows about 9,200 clones, roughly 50% of them singletons. Turning to this clone: Its target is unknown.

Overall study findings and caveats: In blood, top tumor clones expanded by 2 weeks, shrinking by 4. Compared with controls, irradiated tumors had more, larger dominant CDR3 motifs.

Source: tumor tissue, taken from a patient whose treatment included radiotherapy and nephrectomy. This clonotype was obtained from a man in his fifties or sixties with renal cell carcinoma.

The DNA for the CDR3 is TGTGCCAGCAGCGTAGGAGGCGGACTCTATGGCTACACCTTC. This gives the protein CASSVGGGLYGYTF. The chain employs TRBV9 and TRBJ1-2, with D hard to call. The germline CDR1 and CDR2 sequences are SGDLS and YYNGEE. The CDR3 runs to 14 residues. V lost 0 bases and J lost 4, with 10 bases in between. The full variable domain, with the rest looked up from reference TRBV9 and TRBJ1-2, is DSGVTQTPKHLITATGQRVTLRCSPRSGDLSVYWYQQSLDQGLQFLIQYYNGEERAKGNILERFSAQQFPDLHSELNLSSLELGDSALYFCASSVGGGLYGYTFGSGTRLTVV.